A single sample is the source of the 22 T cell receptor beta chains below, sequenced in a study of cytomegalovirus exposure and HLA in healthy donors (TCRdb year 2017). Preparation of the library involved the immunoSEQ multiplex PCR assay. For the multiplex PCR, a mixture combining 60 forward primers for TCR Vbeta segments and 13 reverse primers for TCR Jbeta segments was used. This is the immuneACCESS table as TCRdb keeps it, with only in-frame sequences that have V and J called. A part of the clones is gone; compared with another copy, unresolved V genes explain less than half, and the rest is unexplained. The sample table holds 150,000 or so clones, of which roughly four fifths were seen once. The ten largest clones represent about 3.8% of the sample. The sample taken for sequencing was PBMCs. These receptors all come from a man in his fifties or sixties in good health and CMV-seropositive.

The CDR3 reads CATSRDLGGTYEQYF. Here the CDR3 DNA reads TGTGCCACCAGCAGAGATCTCGGCGGTACCTACGAGCAGTACTTC. The rearrangement links TRBV15 to TRBJ2-7; D not certain. The CDR3 is 15 residues long. Per germline, CDR1 LNHNV and CDR2 YYDKDF (reference sequence). V was clipped by 0 bases and J by 2 bases, with 11 bases between them.

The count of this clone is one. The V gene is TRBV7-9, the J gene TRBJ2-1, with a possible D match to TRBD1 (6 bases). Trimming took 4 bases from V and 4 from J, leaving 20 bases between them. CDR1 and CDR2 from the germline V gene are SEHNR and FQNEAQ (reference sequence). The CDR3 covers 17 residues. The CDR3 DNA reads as TGTGCCAGCAGCTCCACAGGGTTGTCCCCGTTATACAATGAGCAGTTCTTC. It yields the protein CASSSTGLSPLYNEQFF.

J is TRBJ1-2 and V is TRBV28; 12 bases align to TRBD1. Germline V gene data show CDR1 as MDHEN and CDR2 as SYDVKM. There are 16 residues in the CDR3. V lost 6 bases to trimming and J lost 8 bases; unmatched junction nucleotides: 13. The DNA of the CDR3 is TGTGCCAGCAGCCTCTATCCGGGACAGGGGGCGGGAGGCTACACCTTC. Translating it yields CASSLYPGQGAGGYTF.

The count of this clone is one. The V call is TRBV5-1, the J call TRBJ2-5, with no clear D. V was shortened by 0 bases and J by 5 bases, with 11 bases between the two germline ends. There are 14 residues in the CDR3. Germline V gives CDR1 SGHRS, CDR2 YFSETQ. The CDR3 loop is CASSLGLSGETQYF. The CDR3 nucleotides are TGCGCCAGCAGCTTGGGACTCTCCGGGGAGACCCAGTACTTC.

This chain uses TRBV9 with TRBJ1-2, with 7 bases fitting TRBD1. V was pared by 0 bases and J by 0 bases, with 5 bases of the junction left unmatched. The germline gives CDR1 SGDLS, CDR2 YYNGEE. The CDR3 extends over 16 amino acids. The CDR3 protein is CASSVAGTASNYGYTF. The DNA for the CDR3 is TGTGCCAGCAGCGTAGCTGGGACAGCCTCTAACTATGGCTACACCTTC. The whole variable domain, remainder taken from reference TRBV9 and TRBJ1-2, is DSGVTQTPKHLITATGQRVTLRCSPRSGDLSVYWYQQSLDQGLQFLIQYYNGEERAKGNILERFSAQQFPDLHSELNLSSLELGDSALYFCASSVAGTASNYGYTFGSGTRLTVV.

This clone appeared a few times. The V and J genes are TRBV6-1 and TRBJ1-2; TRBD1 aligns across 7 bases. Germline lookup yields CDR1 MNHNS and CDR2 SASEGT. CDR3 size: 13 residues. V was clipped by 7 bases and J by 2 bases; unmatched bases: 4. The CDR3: CASTPGQNYGYTF. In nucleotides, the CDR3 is TGTGCCAGCACCCCGGGACAGAACTATGGCTACACCTTC.

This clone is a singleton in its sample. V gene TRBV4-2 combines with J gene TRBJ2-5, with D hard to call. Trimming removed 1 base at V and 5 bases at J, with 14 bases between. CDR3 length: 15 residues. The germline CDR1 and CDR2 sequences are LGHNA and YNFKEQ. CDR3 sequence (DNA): TGTGCCAGCAGCCAAGTGGAGATAGGAGAGGAGACCCAGTACTTC. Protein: CASSQVEIGEETQYF.

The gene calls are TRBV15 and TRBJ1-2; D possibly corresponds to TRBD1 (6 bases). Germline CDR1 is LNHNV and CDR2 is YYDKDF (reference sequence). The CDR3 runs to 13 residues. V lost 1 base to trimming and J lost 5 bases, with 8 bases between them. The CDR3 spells CATSRGTGYGYTF. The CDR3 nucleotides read TGTGCCACCAGCAGAGGAACAGGGTATGGCTACACCTTC. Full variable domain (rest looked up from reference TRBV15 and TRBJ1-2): DAMVIQNPRYQVTQFGKPVTLSCSQTLNHNVMYWYQQKSSQAPKLLFHYYDKDFNNEADTPDNFQSRRPNTSFCFLDIRSPGLGDTAMYLCATSRGTGYGYTFGSGTRLTVV.

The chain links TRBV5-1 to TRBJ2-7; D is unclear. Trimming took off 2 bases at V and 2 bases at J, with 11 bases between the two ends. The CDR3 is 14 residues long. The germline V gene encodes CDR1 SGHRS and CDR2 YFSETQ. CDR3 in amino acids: CASSFSTGTYEQYF. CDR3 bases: TGCGCCAGCAGCTTCTCAACGGGTACCTACGAGCAGTACTTC.

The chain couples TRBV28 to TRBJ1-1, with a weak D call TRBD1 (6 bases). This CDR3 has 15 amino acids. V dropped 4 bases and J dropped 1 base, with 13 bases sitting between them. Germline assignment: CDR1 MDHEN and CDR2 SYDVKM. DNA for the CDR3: TGTGCCAGCAGTTCCATTTGGACAGAGAACACTGAAGCTTTCTTT. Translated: CASSSIWTENTEAFF.

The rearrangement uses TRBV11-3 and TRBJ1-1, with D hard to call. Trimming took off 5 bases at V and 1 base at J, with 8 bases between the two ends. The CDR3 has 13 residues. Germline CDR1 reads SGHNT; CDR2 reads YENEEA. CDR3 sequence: CASSPSPNTEAFF. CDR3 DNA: TGTGCCAGCAGCCCATCCCCGAACACTGAAGCTTTCTTT. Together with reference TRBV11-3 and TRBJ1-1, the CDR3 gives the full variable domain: EAGVVQSPRYKIIEKKQPVAFWCNPISGHNTLYWYLQNLGQGPELLIRYENEEAVDDSQLPKDRFSAERLKGVDSTLKIQPAELGDSAVYLCASSPSPNTEAFFGQGTRLTVV.

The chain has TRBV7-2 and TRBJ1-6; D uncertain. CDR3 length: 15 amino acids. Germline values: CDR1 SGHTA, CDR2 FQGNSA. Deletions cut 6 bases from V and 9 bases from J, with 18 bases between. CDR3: CASRKAQVAFSPLHF. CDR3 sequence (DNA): TGTGCCAGCAGAAAGGCACAAGTAGCTTTTTCACCCCTCCACTTT.

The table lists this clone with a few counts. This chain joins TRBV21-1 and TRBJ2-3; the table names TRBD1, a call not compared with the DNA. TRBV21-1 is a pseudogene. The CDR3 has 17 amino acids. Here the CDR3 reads CASSKQGSPVGADTQYF. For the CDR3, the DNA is TGTGCCAGCAGCAAACAGGGAAGTCCCGTGGGCGCAGATACGCAGTATTTT.

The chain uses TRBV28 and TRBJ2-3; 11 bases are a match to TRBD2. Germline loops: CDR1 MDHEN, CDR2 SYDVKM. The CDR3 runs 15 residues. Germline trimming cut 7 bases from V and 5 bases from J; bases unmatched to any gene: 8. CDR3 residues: CASIDLAGGVDTQYF. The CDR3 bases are TGTGCCAGCATCGACCTAGCGGGGGGAGTAGATACGCAGTATTTT.

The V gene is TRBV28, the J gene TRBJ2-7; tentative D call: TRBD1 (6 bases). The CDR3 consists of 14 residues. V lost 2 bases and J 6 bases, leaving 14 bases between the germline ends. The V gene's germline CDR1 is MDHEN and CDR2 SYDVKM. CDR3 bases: TGTGCCAGCAGTTTAACACAGGGAAAAGGCGAGCAGTACTTC. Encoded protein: CASSLTQGKGEQYF.

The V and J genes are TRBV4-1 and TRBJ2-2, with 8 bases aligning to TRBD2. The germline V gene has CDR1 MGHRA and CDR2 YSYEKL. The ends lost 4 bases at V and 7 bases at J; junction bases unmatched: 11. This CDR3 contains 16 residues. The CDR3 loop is CASSLSGAGDIGELFF. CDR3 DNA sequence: TGCGCCAGCAGCCTCTCGGGAGCGGGAGATATCGGGGAGCTGTTTTTT.

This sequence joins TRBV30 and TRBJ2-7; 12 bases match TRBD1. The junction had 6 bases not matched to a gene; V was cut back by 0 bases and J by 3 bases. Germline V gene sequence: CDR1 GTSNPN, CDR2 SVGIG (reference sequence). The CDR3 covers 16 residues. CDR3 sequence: CAWSVVRDRGLYEQYF. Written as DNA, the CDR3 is TGTGCCTGGAGTGTGGTCCGGGACAGGGGGCTCTACGAGCAGTACTTC.

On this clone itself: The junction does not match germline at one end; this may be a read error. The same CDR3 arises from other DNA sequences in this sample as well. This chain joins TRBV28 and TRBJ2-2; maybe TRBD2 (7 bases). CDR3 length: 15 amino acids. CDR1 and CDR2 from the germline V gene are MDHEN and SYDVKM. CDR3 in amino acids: CASISRGGAPGELFF. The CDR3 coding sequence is TGTGCCAGCATATCACGAGGGGGGGCGCCCGGGGAGCTATTTTTT.

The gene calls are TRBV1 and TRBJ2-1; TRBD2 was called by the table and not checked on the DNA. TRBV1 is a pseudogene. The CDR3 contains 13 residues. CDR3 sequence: CTSSPGLAAIQFF. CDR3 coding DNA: TGCACCAGCAGCCCGGGACTAGCGGCCATCCAGTTCTTC.

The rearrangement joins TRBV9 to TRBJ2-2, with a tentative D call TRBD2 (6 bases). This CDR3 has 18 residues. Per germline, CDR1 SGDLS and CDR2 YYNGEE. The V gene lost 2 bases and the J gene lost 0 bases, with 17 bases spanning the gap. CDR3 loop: CASSVPVTSPTNTGELFF. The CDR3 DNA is TGTGCCAGCAGCGTTCCTGTCACTAGCCCAACGAACACCGGGGAGCTGTTTTTT. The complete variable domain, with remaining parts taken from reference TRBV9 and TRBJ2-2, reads DSGVTQTPKHLITATGQRVTLRCSPRSGDLSVYWYQQSLDQGLQFLIQYYNGEERAKGNILERFSAQQFPDLHSELNLSSLELGDSALYFCASSVPVTSPTNTGELFFGEGSRLTVL.

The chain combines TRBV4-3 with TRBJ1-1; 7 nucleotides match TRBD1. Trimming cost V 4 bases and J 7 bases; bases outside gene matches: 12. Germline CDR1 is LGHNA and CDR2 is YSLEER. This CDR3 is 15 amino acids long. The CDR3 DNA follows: TGCGCCAGCAGCCCCACACCAGGGGGTCTGGTTGAAGCTTTCTTT. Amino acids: CASSPTPGGLVEAFF.

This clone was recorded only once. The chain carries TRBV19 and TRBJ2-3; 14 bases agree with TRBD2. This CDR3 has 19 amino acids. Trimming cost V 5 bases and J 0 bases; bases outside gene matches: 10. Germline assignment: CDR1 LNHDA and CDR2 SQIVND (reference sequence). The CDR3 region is CASSSPGLAGAISTDTQYF. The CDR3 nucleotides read TGTGCCAGTAGTTCTCCGGGACTAGCGGGGGCGATAAGCACAGATACGCAGTATTTT.